Reported below is one TCR beta chain. Its matching antigen is unknown. The data originate from a study of hypomethylating agent response in myelodysplastic syndrome. Study findings and constraints: No significant post-treatment change in richness, rarefaction diversity or clonality, across all patients or response groups.

Original data processing: Previously reported viral-epitope specificity per VDJdb covered 1.7% of 168,753 unique clonotypes. Data came from immunoSEQ multiplex PCR; TCRdb stores just in-frame clones and leaves some out. V and J calls and clone size are copied from that table; D and trimming were computed from the DNA. The data hold around 4,700 clones, with 82% observed a single time. Between the trimmed V and J ends, which lost 4 bases and 0 bases, there was a span of 8 bases. Germline V lookup: CDR1 MNHEY, CDR2 SMNVEV (reference sequence). The CDR3 is 14 residues long. The chain links TRBV27 to TRBJ2-3; no clear D. Material: bone marrow, obtained before or after starting hypomethylating agent treatment for myelodysplastic syndrome (not recorded which). The sequence was obtained from a human donor with myelodysplastic syndrome. CDR3 DNA: TGTGCCAGCAGTTGGGGAACTAGCACAGATACGCAGTATTTT. This translates into CASSWGTSTDTQYF.